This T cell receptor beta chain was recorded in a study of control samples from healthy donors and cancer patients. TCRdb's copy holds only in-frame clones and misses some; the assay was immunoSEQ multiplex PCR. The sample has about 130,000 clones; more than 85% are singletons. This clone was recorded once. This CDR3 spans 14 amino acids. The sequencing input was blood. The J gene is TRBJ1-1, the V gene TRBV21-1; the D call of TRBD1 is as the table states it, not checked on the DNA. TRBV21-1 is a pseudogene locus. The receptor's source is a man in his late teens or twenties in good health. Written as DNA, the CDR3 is TGTGCCAGCAGCAAAGTACAGAAGAACACTGAAGCTTTCTTT. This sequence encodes CASSKVQKNTEAFF.